The rows below give T cell receptor beta chains drawn from one sample of a study of blood T cell repertoires in COVID-19. Profiled with immunoSEQ multiplex PCR; TCRdb holds only in-frame clones, not every one. The sample contains roughly 230,000 clones, approximately 89% of which appear only once. Sequenced: peripheral blood. These receptors were taken from a woman between 35 and 50 years old who had recovered from COVID-19. Each CDR3 is given with its conserved first and last residue. Each record gives: D gene, J gene, clone size, V gene, CDR3 DNA, CDR3 protein. D genes are given only for firm matches. Only part of the rows carry a size: once, few, many, or a class if the clone is expanded.

TRBD2,TRBJ2-1,.,TRBV3-1/TRBV3-2,TGTGCCAGCAGCCTGGGACTAGCGGGGGGGAATGAGCAGTTCTTC,CASSLGLAGGNEQFF
.,TRBJ2-2,few,TRBV6-9,TGTGCCAGCAGTTATTCTGTGGGGAGTAGCGGGGAGCTGTTTTTT,CASSYSVGSSGELFF
TRBD2,TRBJ2-5,.,TRBV9,TGTGCCAGCAGCACTAGCGGGAGTCGCCAAGAGACCCAGTACTTC,CASSTSGSRQETQYF
TRBD1,TRBJ1-1,.,TRBV7-9,TGTGCCAGCAGCAAAAGCCTGGCAGGGGGTACTGAAGCTTTCTTT,CASSKSLAGGTEAFF
.,TRBJ2-3,.,TRBV10-2,TGCGCCGTCCGGCGGCGGGCCCTCGCCACAGATACGCAGTATTTT,CAVRRRALATDTQYF
.,TRBJ2-6,.,TRBV9,TGTGCCAGCAGCGCCCTTATAGGGGCCAACGTCCTGACTTTC,CASSALIGANVLTF
.,TRBJ2-5,.,TRBV6-2/TRBV6-3,TGTGCCAGCAGTTACTCGCCGGAGGAGACCCAGTACTTC,CASSYSPEETQYF
TRBD2,TRBJ2-1,.,TRBV9,TGTGCCTCAAGAAAGGGCGGGAGCTCCTACAATGAGCAGTTCTTC,CASRKGGSSYNEQFF
TRBD1,TRBJ1-2,.,TRBV10-2,TGCGCCAGCAACTCTGACAGGGATCGTCGGCTTTATGGCTACACCTTC,CASNSDRDRRLYGYTF
.,TRBJ2-1,.,TRBV7-9,TGTGCCAGCAGCTTAGGACAGTTTAATGAGCAGTTCTTC,CASSLGQFNEQFF
TRBD1,TRBJ1-2,.,TRBV6-5,TGTGCCAGCAGTACAGACAGGGGGCTTGGCTACACCTTC,CASSTDRGLGYTF